These 15 T cell receptor beta chains were all obtained from the same sample, sequenced in a study of T cells in tuberculosis. Assay: immunoSEQ multiplex PCR; the TCRdb copy retains only in-frame clones and omits some. Of 44,000 or so clones in the sample, roughly 96% were seen once. Sample: PBMCs. The source is a donor aged 10 to 29 with latent tuberculosis or without tuberculosis infection.

V is TRBV6-1 and J is TRBJ2-7, with TRBD1 as a possible D gene (6 bases). The germline gives CDR1 MNHNS, CDR2 SASEGT. With 3 bases removed from V and 2 bases from J, the gap between germline ends came to 20 bases. The CDR3 totals 17 residues. CDR3 loop: CASSDVDRPSLTYEQYF. Written as DNA, the CDR3 is TGTGCCAGCAGTGATGTCGACAGGCCGAGCCTAACCTACGAGCAGTACTTC.

The chain couples TRBV5-1 to TRBJ2-1, with TRBD1 matching 7 bases. The CDR3 totals 14 residues. Looked up from germline, CDR1 is SGHRS and CDR2 is YFSETQ. The V and J ends lost 4 bases and 9 bases, in that order; junction bases with no gene match: 10. CDR3 amino acids: CASSRSAGGSEQFF. The CDR3 DNA is TGCGCCAGCAGCAGGTCGGCAGGGGGAAGTGAGCAGTTCTTC.

The chain couples TRBV19 to TRBJ2-1, with TRBD1 matching over 7 bases. CDR1 is LNHDA and CDR2 is SQIVND in the germline V gene (reference sequence). Trimming took 3 bases from V and 0 from J; bases not matched to a gene: 8. The CDR3 is 17 amino acids. In DNA form, the CDR3 reads TGTGCCAGTAGTATTGACAGGGAAGGCCTCTCCTACAATGAGCAGTTCTTC. Its protein product is CASSIDREGLSYNEQFF.

This rearrangement joins TRBV5-1 to TRBJ1-1; D remains ambiguous. Germline CDR1 SGHRS, CDR2 YFSETQ. The CDR3 consists of 15 residues. V was trimmed by 2 bases and J by 0 bases, leaving 11 bases between them. CDR3: CASSFHSGMNTEAFF. CDR3 sequence (DNA): TGCGCCAGCAGCTTTCACAGCGGAATGAACACTGAAGCTTTCTTT.

The CDR3 bases are TGTGCCAGCAGGGGGACAGGGGCCCGCAGCTACACCTTC. This encodes CASRGTGARSYTF. V is TRBV6-5 and J is TRBJ1-2; 10 nucleotides agree with TRBD1. The trim removed 6 bases at V and 9 bases at J, leaving 7 bases unmatched. Germline CDR1 and CDR2: MNHEY and SVGAGI. The length of the CDR3 is 13 residues.

This clone appeared once. The rearrangement links TRBV2 to TRBJ1-1; D uncertain. The CDR3 contains 14 residues. The germline V and J ends were trimmed by 9 bases and 1 base, with 15 bases remaining between them. CDR1 is SNHLY, CDR2 FYNNEI, per germline. The CDR3 reads CASRTDTSNTEAFF. In nucleotides, the CDR3 is TGTGCCAGTAGAACAGACACATCGAACACTGAAGCTTTCTTT.

The rearrangement links TRBV6-1 to TRBJ2-7; D is possibly TRBD1 (5 bases). The CDR3 consists of 13 residues. CDR1 is MNHNS, CDR2 SASEGT, per germline. Trimming pared 6 bases from V and 1 base from J, leaving 10 bases between. Here the CDR3 DNA reads TGTGCCAGCAGCCTAACAGGTTCCTACGAGCAGTACTTC. Protein sequence: CASSLTGSYEQYF.

This clone was recorded a few times. The rearrangement joins TRBV27 to TRBJ2-7; 9 nucleotides align to TRBD1. The ends lost 0 bases at V and 7 bases at J; junction bases unmatched: 4. Germline CDR1 MNHEY, CDR2 SMNVEV (reference sequence). The CDR3 runs to 14 residues. The CDR3 sequence: CASSLSGTGKEQYF. The CDR3, as DNA: TGTGCCAGCAGTTTATCCGGGACAGGGAAAGAGCAGTACTTC.

V is TRBV5-1 and J is TRBJ1-3; D is perhaps TRBD1 (6 bases). V gave up 0 bases and J gave up 0 bases, with 10 bases separating them. CDR1 is SGHRS, CDR2 YFSETQ, per germline. This CDR3 is built from 16 residues. The CDR3 nucleotides are TGCGCCAGCAGCTTGGGGCAGGGGACCTCTGGAAACACCATATATTTT. This sequence encodes CASSLGQGTSGNTIYF. The complete variable domain, with remaining parts taken from reference TRBV5-1 and TRBJ1-3, reads KAGVTQTPRYLIKTRGQQVTLSCSPISGHRSVSWYQQTPGQGLQFLFEYFSETQRNKGNFPGRFSGRQFSNSRSEMNVSTLELGDSALYLCASSLGQGTSGNTIYFGEGSWLTVV.

The gene calls are TRBV10-2 and TRBJ1-2; 8 bases match TRBD1. The CDR3 extends over 16 amino acids. Germline V gives CDR1 WSHSY, CDR2 SAAADI. With V trimmed by 5 bases and J by 4 bases, 12 bases remained unmatched. For the CDR3, the DNA is TGCGCCAGCAGTCCCCCAGGACAGGGACCTATCTATGGCTACACCTTC. Amino acid sequence: CASSPPGQGPIYGYTF.

The chain carries TRBV27 and TRBJ1-1, with D possibly being TRBD1 (6 bases). The germline V gene encodes CDR1 MNHEY and CDR2 SMNVEV (reference sequence). V lost 2 bases and J 3 bases, leaving 13 bases between the germline ends. This CDR3 has 15 amino acids. The DNA for the CDR3 is TGTGCCAGCAGTTTAAGGCCCAGGGGTGACACTGAAGCTTTCTTT. It codes for CASSLRPRGDTEAFF.

The chain couples TRBV6-1 to TRBJ1-3, with 7 bases identical to TRBD1. Germline assignment: CDR1 MNHNS and CDR2 SASEGT. The CDR3 runs 16 residues. V shed 3 bases and J 4 bases; nucleotides not matched to a gene: 9. CDR3 nucleotides: TGTGCCAGCAGTGAGCGGACAGGAGGGTCCGGAAACACCATATATTTT. It codes for CASSERTGGSGNTIYF.

The gene calls are TRBV6-5 and TRBJ1-1, with D possibly TRBD1 on 6 matching bases. The CDR3 spans 14 residues. With 6 bases removed from V and 0 bases from J, the gap between germline ends came to 11 bases. CDR1 and CDR2 from the germline V gene are MNHEY and SVGAGI. This CDR3 is CASRNRVMNTEAFF. In nucleotides, the CDR3 is TGTGCCAGCAGGAACAGGGTCATGAACACTGAAGCTTTCTTT.

The V call is TRBV2, the J call TRBJ1-2, with D maybe TRBD1 (5 bases). Trimming removed 2 bases from V and 6 bases from J, with 16 bases in between. The CDR3 has 15 amino acids. Germline CDR1 is SNHLY and CDR2 is FYNNEI. CDR3 in amino acids: CASSERFRDQNGYTF. For the CDR3, the DNA is TGTGCCAGCAGTGAACGATTCAGGGATCAGAATGGCTACACCTTC. The variable domain in full, with the rest retrieved from reference TRBV2 and TRBJ1-2, is EPEVTQTPSHQVTQMGQEVILRCVPISNHLYFYWYRQILGQKVEFLVSFYNNEISEKSEIFDDQFSVERPDGSNFTLKIRSTKLEDSAMYFCASSERFRDQNGYTFGSGTRLTVV.

The chain links TRBV19 to TRBJ1-3; D is unclear. Germline CDR1 LNHDA, CDR2 SQIVND (reference sequence). V lost 9 bases, J lost 0 bases, and 18 bases lay in between. CDR3 length: 16 residues. The DNA for the CDR3 is TGTGCCAGCTATTCTGCGAGGCAGTTCTCTGGAAACACCATATATTTT. Translated, it gives CASYSARQFSGNTIYF.